This is a list of T cell receptor beta chains from one sample in a study of early T cells in non-severe SARS-CoV-2 infection. TCRdb redid the calling of the 5' RACE reads with MiXCR, one entry per CDR3 protein. The sample carries tens of thousands of distinct CDR3 sequences, around 15% recorded once. Sequenced input: whole blood. The receptors were sampled from an adult who was a healthcare worker with PCR-confirmed SARS-CoV-2 infection or an uninfected control (not recorded which). Each CDR3 is given with its conserved first and last residue. A D gene is named only where the DNA matches it firmly. Not every row has a clone size; where given, it reads once, few, many or a size class.

d_gene: NA
abundance: NA
j_gene: TRBJ1-1
v_gene: TRBV10-2
CDR3aa: CASSDGGLEAFF
CDR3nt: TGCGCCAGCAGTGACGGGGGCCTTGAAGCTTTCTTT

d_gene: TRBD1
abundance: NA
j_gene: TRBJ2-7
v_gene: TRBV5-1
CDR3aa: CASSPGDRELSKQYF
CDR3nt: TGCGCCAGCAGCCCCGGGGACAGGGAGCTCTCCAAGCAGTACTTC

d_gene: NA
abundance: many
j_gene: TRBJ1-4
v_gene: TRBV3-1
CDR3aa: CASSQGGKLFF
CDR3nt: TGTGCCAGCAGCCAGGGAGGAAAACTGTTTTTT

d_gene: NA
abundance: NA
j_gene: TRBJ2-1
v_gene: TRBV7-2
CDR3aa: CASSLIWGNNEQFF
CDR3nt: TGTGCCAGCAGCCTGATTTGGGGAAACAATGAGCAGTTCTTC

d_gene: TRBD1
abundance: NA
j_gene: TRBJ2-7
v_gene: TRBV3-1
CDR3aa: CASSQETGGWYEQYF
CDR3nt: TGTGCCAGCAGCCAAGAGACAGGGGGCTGGTACGAGCAGTACTTC

d_gene: TRBD2
abundance: few
j_gene: TRBJ2-1
v_gene: TRBV6-1
CDR3aa: CASSEAQRGSYNEQFF
CDR3nt: TGTGCCAGCAGTGAAGCGCAGCGGGGGTCCTACAATGAGCAGTTCTTC

d_gene: NA
abundance: NA
j_gene: TRBJ2-5
v_gene: TRBV12-3/TRBV12-4
CDR3aa: CASYRGLLGQETQYF
CDR3nt: TGTGCCAGCTATAGGGGCTTATTAGGCCAAGAGACCCAGTACTTC

d_gene: TRBD2
abundance: few
j_gene: TRBJ2-1
v_gene: TRBV7-2
CDR3aa: CASSGGVNEQFF
CDR3nt: TGTGCCAGCAGCGGGGGGGTTAATGAGCAGTTCTTC

d_gene: NA
abundance: NA
j_gene: TRBJ2-2
v_gene: TRBV7-2
CDR3aa: CASSLAANTGELFF
CDR3nt: TGTGCCAGCAGCTTAGCAGCTAACACCGGGGAGCTGTTTTTT

d_gene: NA
abundance: NA
j_gene: TRBJ1-5
v_gene: TRBV18
CDR3aa: CASSSAGGAPNQPQHF
CDR3nt: TGTGCCAGCTCCTCGGCCGGGGGCGCCCCGAATCAGCCCCAGCATTTT

d_gene: NA
abundance: NA
j_gene: TRBJ2-1
v_gene: TRBV5-1
CDR3aa: CASSLVPTEQFF
CDR3nt: TGCGCCAGCAGCTTGGTTCCGACTGAGCAGTTCTTC

d_gene: TRBD1
abundance: NA
j_gene: TRBJ1-1
v_gene: TRBV12-3/TRBV12-4
CDR3aa: CASSMDRATEAFF
CDR3nt: TGTGCCAGCAGCATGGACAGGGCGACTGAAGCTTTCTTT

d_gene: TRBD2
abundance: NA
j_gene: TRBJ2-7
v_gene: TRBV25-1
CDR3aa: CASWGGTEYAEQYF
CDR3nt: TGTGCCAGCTGGGGGGGGACGGAGTACGCCGAGCAGTACTTC

d_gene: NA
abundance: few
j_gene: TRBJ1-2
v_gene: TRBV29-1
CDR3aa: CSVGEGSYGYTF
CDR3nt: TGCAGCGTTGGTGAGGGTAGCTATGGCTACACCTTC

d_gene: NA
abundance: NA
j_gene: TRBJ1-4
v_gene: TRBV21-1
CDR3aa: CAYPSERNEKLFF
CDR3nt: TGTGCTTATCCGTCAGAGAGGAATGAAAAACTGTTTTTT

d_gene: TRBD1
abundance: NA
j_gene: TRBJ2-7
v_gene: TRBV3-1
CDR3aa: CASSQAWTGLEQYF
CDR3nt: TGTGCCAGCAGCCAAGCCTGGACAGGGCTCGAGCAGTACTTC

d_gene: NA
abundance: NA
j_gene: TRBJ2-2
v_gene: TRBV10-2
CDR3aa: CATETGEWVNTGELFF
CDR3nt: TGCGCCACCGAAACGGGGGAGTGGGTTAACACCGGGGAGCTGTTTTTT

d_gene: NA
abundance: NA
j_gene: TRBJ1-1
v_gene: TRBV6-2/TRBV6-3
CDR3aa: CASRRATGTNTEAFF
CDR3nt: TGTGCCAGCAGGAGGGCCACAGGGACCAACACTGAAGCTTTCTTT

d_gene: NA
abundance: many
j_gene: TRBJ2-7
v_gene: TRBV7-9
CDR3aa: CASSLAQGDYEQYF
CDR3nt: TGTGCCAGCAGCTTAGCTCAGGGAGACTACGAGCAGTACTTC

d_gene: NA
abundance: NA
j_gene: TRBJ1-2
v_gene: TRBV20-1
CDR3aa: CSASRQDANYGYTF
CDR3nt: TGCAGTGCTAGTAGACAGGACGCTAACTATGGCTACACCTTC

d_gene: TRBD1
abundance: NA
j_gene: TRBJ2-2
v_gene: TRBV5-1
CDR3aa: CASSGYRDSNTGELFF
CDR3nt: TGCGCCAGCAGCGGGTATAGGGACAGCAACACCGGGGAGCTGTTTTTT

d_gene: NA
abundance: few
j_gene: TRBJ1-2
v_gene: TRBV9
CDR3aa: CASSASQARDGYTF
CDR3nt: TGTGCCAGCAGCGCGTCCCAGGCACGAGATGGCTACACCTTC

d_gene: NA
abundance: NA
j_gene: TRBJ2-4
v_gene: TRBV28
CDR3aa: CATSLPQGTIQYF
CDR3nt: TGTGCCACCAGTTTACCACAGGGTACCATTCAGTACTTC

d_gene: NA
abundance: NA
j_gene: TRBJ2-7
v_gene: TRBV20-1
CDR3aa: CSAATGFPYEQYF
CDR3nt: TGCAGTGCAGCAACGGGTTTCCCCTACGAGCAGTACTTC

d_gene: TRBD1
abundance: few
j_gene: TRBJ1-1
v_gene: TRBV5-1
CDR3aa: CASSLGQGATEAFF
CDR3nt: TGCGCCAGCAGCTTAGGACAGGGGGCGACTGAAGCTTTCTTT

d_gene: NA
abundance: NA
j_gene: TRBJ1-1
v_gene: TRBV27
CDR3aa: CASSLYHGGTEAFF
CDR3nt: TGTGCCAGCAGTTTATACCACGGGGGGACTGAAGCTTTCTTT

d_gene: TRBD1
abundance: few
j_gene: TRBJ1-2
v_gene: TRBV29-1
CDR3aa: CSVRTGAAGYTF
CDR3nt: TGCAGCGTTAGAACAGGGGCTGCTGGCTACACCTTC

d_gene: TRBD2
abundance: NA
j_gene: TRBJ2-3
v_gene: TRBV27
CDR3aa: CASEGGGDTQYF
CDR3nt: TGTGCCAGCGAGGGCGGGGGTGATACGCAGTATTTT

d_gene: NA
abundance: NA
j_gene: TRBJ1-5
v_gene: TRBV5-1
CDR3aa: CASSFGSNQPQHF
CDR3nt: TGCGCCAGCAGCTTCGGGAGCAATCAGCCCCAGCATTTT

d_gene: TRBD1
abundance: NA
j_gene: TRBJ2-7
v_gene: TRBV28
CDR3aa: CASSKQDRSHEQYF
CDR3nt: TGTGCCAGCAGTAAACAGGACAGGTCCCACGAGCAGTACTTC

d_gene: NA
abundance: NA
j_gene: TRBJ1-2
v_gene: TRBV12-3/TRBV12-4
CDR3aa: CASSVAGLYGYTF
CDR3nt: TGTGCCAGCAGTGTGGCAGGCCTCTATGGCTACACCTTC

d_gene: TRBD1
abundance: NA
j_gene: TRBJ2-7
v_gene: TRBV29-1
CDR3aa: CSVEEGQGAYEQYF
CDR3nt: TGCAGCGTTGAAGAAGGCCAGGGGGCCTACGAGCAGTACTTC

d_gene: TRBD1
abundance: NA
j_gene: TRBJ2-1
v_gene: TRBV27
CDR3aa: CASSLRDRGYNEQFF
CDR3nt: TGTGCCAGCAGCCTCCGGGACAGGGGCTACAATGAGCAGTTCTTC

d_gene: NA
abundance: large
j_gene: TRBJ2-7
v_gene: TRBV6-1
CDR3aa: CASRSTNSPYEQYF
CDR3nt: TGTGCCAGCAGGTCGACTAATTCCCCCTACGAGCAGTACTTC

d_gene: NA
abundance: many
j_gene: TRBJ2-3
v_gene: TRBV5-4
CDR3aa: CASSFVADTQYF
CDR3nt: TGTGCCAGCAGCTTTGTGGCAGATACGCAGTATTTT

d_gene: NA
abundance: NA
j_gene: TRBJ2-7
v_gene: TRBV27
CDR3aa: CASSSLLGNEQYF
CDR3nt: TGTGCCAGCAGTTCTCTTCTTGGGAACGAGCAGTACTTC

d_gene: TRBD1
abundance: many
j_gene: TRBJ1-2
v_gene: TRBV12-3/TRBV12-4
CDR3aa: CASSHRQGGSYGYTF
CDR3nt: TGTGCCAGCAGCCACCGACAGGGCGGTAGCTATGGCTACACCTTC

d_gene: TRBD1
abundance: NA
j_gene: TRBJ1-2
v_gene: TRBV10-3
CDR3aa: CAISSGGFDGYTF
CDR3nt: TGTGCCATCAGCTCAGGGGGCTTCGATGGCTACACCTTC

d_gene: NA
abundance: many
j_gene: TRBJ1-2
v_gene: TRBV10-3
CDR3aa: CAISETGPYGYTF
CDR3nt: TGTGCCATCAGTGAGACAGGGCCTTATGGCTACACCTTC

d_gene: NA
abundance: few
j_gene: TRBJ2-1
v_gene: TRBV6-2/TRBV6-3
CDR3aa: CASNQGGEQFF
CDR3nt: TGTGCCAGCAATCAAGGGGGTGAGCAGTTCTTC

d_gene: NA
abundance: few
j_gene: TRBJ1-4
v_gene: TRBV20-1
CDR3aa: CSARGLRSEKLFF
CDR3nt: TGCAGTGCTAGAGGATTGAGGAGTGAAAAACTGTTTTTT

d_gene: NA
abundance: many
j_gene: TRBJ2-1
v_gene: TRBV10-2
CDR3aa: CASSAPPRRNEQFF
CDR3nt: TGCGCCAGCAGTGCTCCGCCCCGGCGCAATGAGCAGTTCTTC

d_gene: TRBD1
abundance: NA
j_gene: TRBJ1-1
v_gene: TRBV7-2
CDR3aa: CASSSWTGAFAAFF
CDR3nt: TGTGCCAGCAGCTCGTGGACAGGGGCGTTTGCCGCTTTCTTT

d_gene: NA
abundance: NA
j_gene: TRBJ1-2
v_gene: TRBV21-1
CDR3aa: CASSKIGARLIGYTF
CDR3nt: TGTGCCAGCAGCAAAATCGGCGCCCGCTTGATTGGCTACACCTTC

d_gene: NA
abundance: NA
j_gene: TRBJ2-3
v_gene: TRBV20-1
CDR3aa: CSAMAGRTDTQYF
CDR3nt: TGCAGTGCTATGGCAGGGAGGACAGATACGCAGTATTTT

d_gene: NA
abundance: NA
j_gene: TRBJ2-1
v_gene: TRBV27
CDR3aa: CASRTTYNEQFF
CDR3nt: TGTGCCAGCAGGACAACTTACAATGAGCAGTTCTTC

d_gene: TRBD1
abundance: NA
j_gene: TRBJ2-1
v_gene: TRBV5-1
CDR3aa: CASSSGTGSSNEQFF
CDR3nt: TGCGCCAGCAGTTCCGGGACAGGGTCGTCCAATGAGCAGTTCTTC

d_gene: NA
abundance: many
j_gene: TRBJ2-1
v_gene: TRBV4-3
CDR3aa: CASSQDGVPEEQFF
CDR3nt: TGCGCCAGCAGCCAAGATGGTGTTCCTGAGGAGCAGTTCTTC

d_gene: NA
abundance: few
j_gene: TRBJ2-7
v_gene: TRBV7-2
CDR3aa: CASSLEAGPYEQYF
CDR3nt: TGTGCCAGCAGCTTAGAGGCGGGGCCTTACGAGCAGTACTTC